This is a list of T cell receptor beta chains from one sample in a study of blood T cell repertoires in COVID-19. Data came from immunoSEQ multiplex PCR; TCRdb stores just in-frame clones and leaves some out. The sample comprises some 97,000 clones, more than 85% of which are singletons, and over 2% rests with the top ten. Sequencing input: peripheral blood. The receptors shown here come from a man aged 45 to 65 with active COVID-19. Both conserved end residues are part of each CDR3. Each record gives: clone size, V gene, D gene, J gene, CDR3 protein, CDR3 DNA. D genes are given only for firm matches. Not all rows give a size; the values are once, few, many and, for expanded clones, a class.

clone_size: few
v_call: TRBV7-3
d_call: .
j_call: TRBJ2-7
cdr3_aa: CASSRGGAYEQYF
cdr3_nt: TGTGCCAGCAGCCGGGGAGGAGCATACGAGCAGTACTTC

clone_size: .
v_call: TRBV18
d_call: TRBD2
j_call: TRBJ2-1
cdr3_aa: CASSPRGGSSYNEQFF
cdr3_nt: TGTGCCAGCTCACCCCGGGGGGGGAGCTCCTACAATGAGCAGTTCTTC

clone_size: .
v_call: TRBV19
d_call: .
j_call: TRBJ1-2
cdr3_aa: CATQGAGHYGYTF
cdr3_nt: TGTGCCACTCAGGGCGCCGGGCACTATGGCTACACCTTC

clone_size: .
v_call: TRBV9
d_call: TRBD1
j_call: TRBJ1-1
cdr3_aa: CASTKGQGATEAFF
cdr3_nt: TGTGCCAGCACCAAGGGACAGGGGGCCACTGAAGCTTTCTTT

clone_size: .
v_call: TRBV7-6
d_call: .
j_call: TRBJ2-2
cdr3_aa: CASSSVEFTGELFF
cdr3_nt: TGTGCCAGCAGCTCCGTGGAGTTCACCGGGGAGCTGTTTTTT

clone_size: .
v_call: TRBV4-1
d_call: .
j_call: TRBJ1-5
cdr3_aa: CASSQDPGGTQPQHF
cdr3_nt: TGCGCCAGCAGCCAAGATCCGGGGGGTACCCAGCCCCAGCATTTT

clone_size: .
v_call: TRBV11-2
d_call: .
j_call: TRBJ1-1
cdr3_aa: CASSLVGVGQPPRTEAFF
cdr3_nt: TGTGCCAGCAGCTTAGTAGGGGTGGGCCAGCCCCCGAGAACTGAAGCTTTCTTT

clone_size: .
v_call: TRBV3-1/TRBV3-2
d_call: TRBD1
j_call: TRBJ1-2
cdr3_aa: CASSQSTPRTGDYYGYTF
cdr3_nt: TGTGCCAGCAGCCAATCAACCCCCAGGACAGGGGACTACTATGGCTACACCTTC

clone_size: .
v_call: TRBV6-5
d_call: .
j_call: TRBJ1-5
cdr3_aa: CASSDLNRAQPQHF
cdr3_nt: TGTGCCAGCAGCGATCTAAACAGGGCTCAGCCCCAGCATTTT

clone_size: once
v_call: TRBV5-1
d_call: .
j_call: TRBJ2-5
cdr3_aa: CASSTYLGATQETQYF
cdr3_nt: TGCGCCAGCAGCACCTATCTTGGGGCTACCCAAGAGACCCAGTACTTC

clone_size: .
v_call: TRBV18
d_call: .
j_call: TRBJ2-1
cdr3_aa: CASSLPDYNEQFF
cdr3_nt: TGTGCCAGCTCACTGCCAGACTACAATGAGCAGTTCTTC

clone_size: .
v_call: TRBV3-1/TRBV3-2
d_call: .
j_call: TRBJ2-1
cdr3_aa: CASSRENEQFF
cdr3_nt: TGTGCCAGCAGCCGGGAGAATGAGCAGTTCTTC

clone_size: .
v_call: TRBV24-1
d_call: .
j_call: TRBJ2-3
cdr3_aa: CATSDLVRVDTQYF
cdr3_nt: TGTGCCACCAGTGATTTGGTGAGGGTAGATACGCAGTATTTT

clone_size: .
v_call: TRBV7-2
d_call: .
j_call: TRBJ2-1
cdr3_aa: CASSLDVLPREFF
cdr3_nt: TGTGCCAGCAGCTTAGACGTCCTCCCGAGGGAGTTCTTC

clone_size: once
v_call: TRBV19
d_call: .
j_call: TRBJ2-1
cdr3_aa: CASSPRVVNEQFF
cdr3_nt: TGTGCCAGTAGTCCCAGGGTGGTAAATGAGCAGTTCTTC

clone_size: once
v_call: TRBV7-9
d_call: .
j_call: TRBJ2-1
cdr3_aa: CASSLVLSYNEQFF
cdr3_nt: TGTGCCAGCAGCTTAGTTCTCTCCTACAATGAGCAGTTCTTC

clone_size: .
v_call: TRBV19
d_call: TRBD2
j_call: TRBJ2-7
cdr3_aa: CASSLSGGRSYEQYF
cdr3_nt: TGTGCCAGTAGTCTCAGCGGGGGCCGCTCCTACGAGCAGTACTTC

clone_size: .
v_call: TRBV19
d_call: TRBD2
j_call: TRBJ2-1
cdr3_aa: CASSLVAGGKVHEQFF
cdr3_nt: TGTGCCAGTAGTCTAGTAGCGGGAGGGAAGGTGCATGAGCAGTTCTTC

clone_size: .
v_call: TRBV5-1
d_call: TRBD2
j_call: TRBJ2-1
cdr3_aa: CASSPLGGNEQFF
cdr3_nt: TGCGCCAGCAGCCCCCTCGGGGGGAATGAGCAGTTCTTC

clone_size: once
v_call: TRBV5-6
d_call: .
j_call: TRBJ1-1
cdr3_aa: CASSLDREAFF
cdr3_nt: TGTGCCAGCAGCTTGGACAGAGAAGCTTTCTTT

clone_size: .
v_call: TRBV2
d_call: TRBD1
j_call: TRBJ1-1
cdr3_aa: CASGGQMNTEAFF
cdr3_nt: TGTGCCAGCGGGGGACAGATGAACACTGAAGCTTTCTTT

clone_size: .
v_call: TRBV3-1/TRBV3-2
d_call: .
j_call: TRBJ1-3
cdr3_aa: CASSQDLWAGGNTIYF
cdr3_nt: TGTGCCAGCAGCCAAGATTTGTGGGCAGGCGGAAACACCATATATTTT

clone_size: .
v_call: TRBV11-2
d_call: TRBD2
j_call: TRBJ2-5
cdr3_aa: CASSSAHRLAGVQETQYF
cdr3_nt: TGTGCCAGCAGCTCGGCGCACAGACTAGCGGGGGTTCAAGAGACCCAGTACTTC

clone_size: .
v_call: TRBV10-2
d_call: TRBD2
j_call: TRBJ2-5
cdr3_aa: CASSDPKTSGAETQYF
cdr3_nt: TGCGCCAGCAGTGACCCCAAGACTAGCGGGGCGGAGACCCAGTACTTC

clone_size: .
v_call: TRBV5-4
d_call: TRBD1
j_call: TRBJ1-1
cdr3_aa: CASSKPGQDTEAFF
cdr3_nt: TGTGCCAGCAGCAAGCCGGGACAGGACACTGAAGCTTTCTTT